A single sample gave rise to the 2 T cell receptor beta chains below, sequenced in a study of identical twins. MiXCR was run by TCRdb on the 5' RACE reads, yielding one entry per CDR3 protein. The profile shows about 450,000 distinct CDR3 sequences, about 18% of them singletons. Material: naive T cells sorted from blood. The receptors come from a man aged 45 to 65 in good health.

This clonotype was counted ten times or more. The CDR3 reads CASSLLDRVDEQFF. The CDR3, as DNA: TGTGCCAGCAGCTTATTGGACAGGGTCGATGAGCAGTTCTTC. J is TRBJ2-1 and V is TRBV7-9; 8 bases are a match to TRBD1. V gave up 2 bases and J gave up 8 bases; unmatched junction bases: 5. CDR1 and CDR2 from the germline V gene are SEHNR and FQNEAQ (reference sequence). This CDR3 comprises 14 residues. Full variable domain (rest looked up from reference TRBV7-9 and TRBJ2-1): DTGVSQNPRHKITKRGQNVTFRCDPISEHNRLYWYRQTLGQGPEFLTYFQNEAQLEKSRLLSDRFSAERPKGSFSTLEIQRTEQGDSAMYLCASSLLDRVDEQFFGPGTRLTVL.

The chain is built from TRBV20-1 and TRBJ2-1, with a weak D call TRBD2 (6 bases). Germline V lookup: CDR1 DFQATT, CDR2 SNEGSKA (reference sequence). V lost 6 bases and J lost 0, with 15 bases in between. The CDR3 loop spans 15 amino acids. The CDR3 DNA follows: TGCAGTGCCAAGCTAGCGCCGAGCTCCTACAATGAGCAGTTCTTC. It specifies CSAKLAPSSYNEQFF.